This note documents a single T cell receptor beta chain sequence. Its antigen is not known. The entry originates in a study of T cell repertoires in cytomegalovirus infection. On the study more broadly: Used in the study were CMV epitopes, some recently identified and HLA-C-restricted, others well-studied and HLA-B-restricted. Study conclusions and caveats: HLA-C-restricted CMV clonotypes gave the most frequent clonotype in two of eight donors. CMV carriers with the relevant HLA were identified by cumulative public TCR beta family frequency.

TCRdb fed the reads into MiXCR, producing one record per CDR3 protein. The sample holds about 830,000 distinct CDR3 sequences, 30% to 35% seen once. V was clipped by 5 bases and J by 4 bases, with 18 bases between them. The germline gives CDR1 SGHAT, CDR2 FQNNGV. This CDR3 has 17 amino acids. This specimen consisted of cultured CD8+ T cells from PBMCs, obtained from culture after CMV antigen stimulation. The sequence came from a human donor in good health (CMV status not recorded). Some clones in this sample may be carry-over from other donors' samples. This sequence joins TRBV11-2 and TRBJ1-6; D perhaps matches TRBD1 (5 bases). The CDR3 DNA reads TGTGCCAGCAGCGAGGCGATGGGGCTTAAGTATAATTCACCCCTCCACTTT. This sequence encodes CASSEAMGLKYNSPLHF.